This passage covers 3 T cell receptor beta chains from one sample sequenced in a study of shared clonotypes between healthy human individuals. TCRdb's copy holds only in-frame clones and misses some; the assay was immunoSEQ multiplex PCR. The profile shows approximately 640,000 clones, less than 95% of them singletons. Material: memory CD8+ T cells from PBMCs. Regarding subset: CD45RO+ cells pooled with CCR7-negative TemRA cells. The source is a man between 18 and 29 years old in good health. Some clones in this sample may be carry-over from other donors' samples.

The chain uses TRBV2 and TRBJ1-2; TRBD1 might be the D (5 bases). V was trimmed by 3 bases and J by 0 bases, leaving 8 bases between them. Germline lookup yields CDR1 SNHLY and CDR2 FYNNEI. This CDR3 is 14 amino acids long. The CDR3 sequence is CASSEEGANYGYTF. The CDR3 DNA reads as TGTGCCAGCAGTGAGGAAGGGGCTAACTATGGCTACACCTTC.

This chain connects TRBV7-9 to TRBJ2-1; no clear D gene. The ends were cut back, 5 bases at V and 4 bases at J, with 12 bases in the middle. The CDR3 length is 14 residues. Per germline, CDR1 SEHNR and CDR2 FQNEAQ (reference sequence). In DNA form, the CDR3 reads TGTGCCAGCAGCGCACAAAAGGATTACAATGAGCAGTTCTTC. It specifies CASSAQKDYNEQFF.

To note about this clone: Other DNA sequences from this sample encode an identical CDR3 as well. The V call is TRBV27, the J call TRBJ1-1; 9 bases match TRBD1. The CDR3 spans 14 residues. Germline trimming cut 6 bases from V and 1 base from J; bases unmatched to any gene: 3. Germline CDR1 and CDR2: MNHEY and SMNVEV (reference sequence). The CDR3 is CASSPTGGNTEAFF. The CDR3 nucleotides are TGTGCCAGCAGCCCGACAGGGGGGAACACTGAAGCTTTCTTT.